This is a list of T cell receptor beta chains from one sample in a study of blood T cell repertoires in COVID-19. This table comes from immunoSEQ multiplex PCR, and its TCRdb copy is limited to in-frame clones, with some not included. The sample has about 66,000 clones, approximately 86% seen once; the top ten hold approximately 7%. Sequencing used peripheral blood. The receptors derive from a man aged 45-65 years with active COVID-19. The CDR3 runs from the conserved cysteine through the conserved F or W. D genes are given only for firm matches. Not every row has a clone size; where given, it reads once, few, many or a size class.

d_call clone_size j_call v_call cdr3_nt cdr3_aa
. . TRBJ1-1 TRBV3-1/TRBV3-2 TGTGCCAGCAGCGAGACTACGGGCCTCCTTGGTTCCTTT CASSETTGLLGSF
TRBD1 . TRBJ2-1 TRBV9 TGTGCCAGCAGCCCCCGACAGGGTAATTACAATGAGCAGTTCTTC CASSPRQGNYNEQFF
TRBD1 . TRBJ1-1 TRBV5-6 TGTGCCAGCAGCTCAGGACAGGGAGGATTCACTGAAGCTTTCTTT CASSSGQGGFTEAFF
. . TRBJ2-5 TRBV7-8 TGTGCCAGCAGCTTAATGACTAGTTCAGAGACCCAGTACTTC CASSLMTSSETQYF
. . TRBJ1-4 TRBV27 TGTGCCAGCAGTTCACAGGGAGCCCGGAAACTGTTTTTT CASSSQGARKLFF
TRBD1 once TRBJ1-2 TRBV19 TGTGCCAGTAGTCCCGCGACAGGGGCGCGTAACTATGGCTACACCTTC CASSPATGARNYGYTF
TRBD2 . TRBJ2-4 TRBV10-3 TGTGCCATCAGTGGGGGACTAGCGGGAACTAAAAACATTCAGTACTTC CAISGGLAGTKNIQYF
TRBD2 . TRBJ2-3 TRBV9 TGTGCCAGCAATAGCGGGGGGAGCACAGATACGCAGTATTTT CASNSGGSTDTQYF
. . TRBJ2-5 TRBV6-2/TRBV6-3 TGTGCCAGCAGCCCACTCCAAGAGACCCAGTACTTC CASSPLQETQYF
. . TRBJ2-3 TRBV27 TGTGCCAGCAGTTTTAGACTGACTAGCACAGATACGCAGTATTTT CASSFRLTSTDTQYF
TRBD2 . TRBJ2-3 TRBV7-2 TGTGCCAGCAGCCAAACCAGCGGGAGTACTACGCAGTATTTT CASSQTSGSTTQYF
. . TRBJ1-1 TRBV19 TGTGCCACCTCTCGGGGATTTGGGGTAGAGAACACTGAAGCTTTCTTT CATSRGFGVENTEAFF
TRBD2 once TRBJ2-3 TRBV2 TGTGCCAGCAGTGAAGGGGTCACGGGAGGGCCAACAGATACGCAGTATTTT CASSEGVTGGPTDTQYF
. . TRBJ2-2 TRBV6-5 TGTGCCAGCAGTCTCGTGGCCACCGGGGAGCTGTTTTTT CASSLVATGELFF
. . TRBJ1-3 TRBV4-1 TGCGCCAGCAGCCAAGAACGGAGGGTCGGAAACACCATATATTTT CASSQERRVGNTIYF
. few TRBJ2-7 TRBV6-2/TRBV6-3 TGTGCCAGCAGCAGCGGTGTAACCTCGTGGGAGCAGTACTTC CASSSGVTSWEQYF
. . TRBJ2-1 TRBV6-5 TGTGCCAGCAGTTACTCGAAGACTCTCTCCTACAATGAGCAGTTCTTC CASSYSKTLSYNEQFF
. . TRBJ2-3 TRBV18 TGTGCCAGCTCCTTACAGGGAAGCACAGATACGCAGTATTTT CASSLQGSTDTQYF
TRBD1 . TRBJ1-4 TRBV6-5 TGTGCCAGCAGCCCGACAGGGGGTAATGAAAAACTGTTTTTT CASSPTGGNEKLFF
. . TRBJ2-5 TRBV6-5 TGTGCCAGCAGTTACTCACGGCAAGAGACCCAGTACTTC CASSYSRQETQYF
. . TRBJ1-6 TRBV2 TGTGCCAGCAGTCTAGACCGGAGAGATTCACCCCTCCACTTT CASSLDRRDSPLHF
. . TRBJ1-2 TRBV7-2 TGTGCCAGCAGCCCGAGTTTCGGCCGGGGGGCTAACTATGGCTACACCTTC CASSPSFGRGANYGYTF
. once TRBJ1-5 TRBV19 TGTGCCAGTAGTATGGTGGAGATGCAGCCCCAGCATTTT CASSMVEMQPQHF
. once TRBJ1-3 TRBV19 TGTGCCAGTAGTGACAGCTCTGGAAACACCATATATTTT CASSDSSGNTIYF
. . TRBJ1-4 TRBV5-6 TGTGCCAGCAGCCGAGTGTCCGCAACTAATGAAAAACTGTTTTTT CASSRVSATNEKLFF
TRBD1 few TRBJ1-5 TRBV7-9 TGTGCCAGCAGCTTAACAGGGGCAGGTCAGCCCCAGCATTTT CASSLTGAGQPQHF
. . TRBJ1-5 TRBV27 TGTGCCAGCAGCCCCCACGGTAGCTCAAATCAGCCCCAGCATTTT CASSPHGSSNQPQHF
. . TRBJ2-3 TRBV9 TGTGCCAGCAGCGTAGGGACAGTCGTAACAGATACGCAGTATTTT CASSVGTVVTDTQYF
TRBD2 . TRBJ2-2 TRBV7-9 TGTGCCAGCAGCGTGGGACTAGGGCCCGGGGAGCTGTTTTTT CASSVGLGPGELFF
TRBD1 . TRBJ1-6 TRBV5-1 TGCGCCAGCAGCGTGGGACAGGGGAATTCACCCCTCCACTTT CASSVGQGNSPLHF
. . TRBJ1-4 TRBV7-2 TGTGCCAGCAGCTTAGGGGGGCTGCAGTCTGGAGGAAAACTGTTTTTT CASSLGGLQSGGKLFF
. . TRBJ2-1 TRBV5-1 TGCGCCAGCAGCTGGACCGCCGGGACTGTCTACAATGAGCAGTTCTTC CASSWTAGTVYNEQFF
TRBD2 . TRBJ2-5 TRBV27 TGTGCCAGCAGCCTCGGACTAGCGGGAGTAGAGACCCAGTACTTC CASSLGLAGVETQYF
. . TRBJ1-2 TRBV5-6 TGTGCCAGCAGCTCCTCAGGGGTACTCTATGGCTACACCTTC CASSSSGVLYGYTF
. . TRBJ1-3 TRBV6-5 TGTGCCAGCAGGCAGGGAAACACCATATATTTT CASRQGNTIYF
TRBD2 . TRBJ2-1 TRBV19 TGTGCCACCCGAAGGAACAGCGGGAGGGCCGCCGTGTACAATGAGCAGTTCTTC CATRRNSGRAAVYNEQFF
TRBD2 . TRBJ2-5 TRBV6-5 TGTGCCAGCAGCCCCGCGGCTAGCGGCTTCACCCAGTACTTC CASSPAASGFTQYF
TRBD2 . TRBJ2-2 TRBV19 TGTGCCAGTAGTTTTCCCCGACTAGCGGGAGAATCTGGGGAGCTGTTTTTT CASSFPRLAGESGELFF
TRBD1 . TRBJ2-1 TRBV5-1 TGCGCCAGCAGCCTGGCCCCGGGACAGGGGGACAATGAGCAGTTCTTC CASSLAPGQGDNEQFF
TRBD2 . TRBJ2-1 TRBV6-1 TGTGCCAGCAGTGAATTTGTTAGCGGGGGCTTTGGTGAGCAGTTCTTC CASSEFVSGGFGEQFF